The clone carrying this T cell receptor beta chain has just a few counts. The data derive from a study of identical twins. This CDR3 has 15 amino acids. The J segment lost 4 bases and the V segment lost 3 bases, leaving 9 bases of the junction unmatched. The V gene's germline CDR1 is SGHDT and CDR2 YYEEEE. Each CDR3 protein is one row after TCRdb ran MiXCR on the 5' RACE reads. This repertoire shows about 520,000 distinct CDR3 sequences, 20% to 25% found once; its top ten account for roughly 0.91%. A further study also used this sample, focusing on T cells expressing NK-cell markers. From that study: NKG2C+ dominant clonotype frequencies in 5 or 6 donors were roughly 1.0-7.0% of CD8+ T cells.

The receptor was derived from a woman between 18 and 29 years old in good health. Sequenced input: CD4+ T cells sorted from blood. J is TRBJ2-7 and V is TRBV5-6; 8 nucleotides align to TRBD2. CDR3 region: CASSSVLAGLYEQYF. The CDR3 DNA sequence: TGTGCCAGCAGCTCCGTTCTAGCGGGCTTATACGAGCAGTACTTC.